The 25 T cell receptor beta chains below come from one sample, sequenced in a study of blood T cells in healthy people across ages. Combining a sample-barcoded 5' primer with a J-beta primer mix, a second PCR ran for about 6 to 12 cycles. TCRdb itself ran the 5' RACE reads through MiXCR, one entry per CDR3 protein. Of hundreds of thousands of distinct CDR3 sequences listed, around 43% are singletons. What was sequenced was blood. These receptor sequences come from a man aged 55 to 69 in good health.

The sample holds a few counts of this clonotype. The chain is built from TRBV14 and TRBJ2-5; D not certain. V lost 5 bases, J lost 4 bases, and 11 bases lay in between. CDR1 is SGHDN and CDR2 is FVKESK in the germline V gene. This CDR3 is 13 amino acids long. CDR3 bases: TGTGCCAGCAGCGCCAGGTTCCGAGAGACCCAGTACTTC. Its translation is CASSARFRETQYF.

This clonotype was observed a handful of times. The chain combines TRBV11-2 with TRBJ2-5; D is possibly TRBD2 (5 bases). This CDR3 spans 15 amino acids. Trimming shortened V by 2 bases and J by 4 bases, and 14 bases separated the two germline ends. The germline V gene has CDR1 SGHAT and CDR2 FQNNGV. The CDR3: CASSLMIAGGETQYF. In nucleotides, the CDR3 is TGTGCCAGCAGCTTAATGATAGCTGGAGGAGAGACCCAGTACTTC.

The CDR3 nucleotides read TGTGCCAGCAGCTTAGCTGTCAGGGGCTGGGAGACCCAGTACTTC. Translation: CASSLAVRGWETQYF. J is TRBJ2-5 and V is TRBV7-2, with TRBD1 as a possible D gene (6 bases). Germline V gives CDR1 SGHTA, CDR2 FQGNSA. V lost 0 bases to trimming and J lost 5 bases, with 13 bases between them. This CDR3 region has 15 residues. Variable domain in full (rest from reference TRBV7-2 and TRBJ2-5): GAGVSQSPSNKVTEKGKDVELRCDPISGHTALYWYRQSLGQGLEFLIYFQGNSAPDKSGLPSDRFSAERTGGSVSTLTIQRTQQEDSAVYLCASSLAVRGWETQYFGPGTRLLVL.

With respect to this clonotype: At one of its ends the junction is not consistent with the germline gene, which may arise from a read error. The rearrangement joins TRBV5-6 to TRBJ1-6; TRBD1 matches 8 bases. CDR3 length: 17 amino acids. The germline V gene has CDR1 SGHDT and CDR2 YYEEEE. As DNA, the CDR3 is TGTACCAGCACCTGGGGACAGGCGAGCTCCTATAATTCACCCCTCCACTTT. Translation: CTSTWGQASSYNSPLHF.

The chain has TRBV7-2 and TRBJ2-3, with 10 bases lining up with TRBD2. This CDR3 comprises 16 residues. V was pared by 5 bases and J by 5 bases, with 10 bases of the junction left unmatched. From germline, CDR1 is SGHTA and CDR2 FQGNSA. The CDR3 DNA reads TGTGCCAGCAGCCAGAGGGTAGCGGGGGGCAAAGATACGCAGTATTTT. Translation gives CASSQRVAGGKDTQYF.

The chain links TRBV7-2 to TRBJ2-1; a possible D gene is TRBD1 (6 bases). CDR1 and CDR2 (germline): SGHTA, FQGNSA. V shed 3 bases and J shed 4 bases, with 10 bases lying between them. CDR3 length equals 14 residues. The CDR3 region is CASSFPQGYNEQFF. The CDR3 DNA follows: TGTGCCAGCAGCTTTCCACAGGGTTACAATGAGCAGTTCTTC. Full variable domain (rest looked up from reference TRBV7-2 and TRBJ2-1): GAGVSQSPSNKVTEKGKDVELRCDPISGHTALYWYRQSLGQGLEFLIYFQGNSAPDKSGLPSDRFSAERTGGSVSTLTIQRTQQEDSAVYLCASSFPQGYNEQFFGPGTRLTVL.

This clonotype has only a few counts. V usage is TRBV18 and J usage is TRBJ2-7; tentatively, D is TRBD1 (6 bases). V shed 5 bases and J shed 4 bases, with 15 bases lying between them. The CDR3 is 14 residues long. Per germline, CDR1 KGHSH and CDR2 LQKENI. The CDR3 is CASSNTGFGYEQYF. CDR3 in DNA: TGTGCCAGCTCAAATACAGGGTTCGGATACGAGCAGTACTTC.

The chain uses TRBV6-6 and TRBJ2-4, with TRBD1 matching 10 bases. The DNA end is a closer match to TRBJ2-7, so the J assignment may be wrong. Germline V gives CDR1 MNHNY, CDR2 SVGAGI (reference sequence). CDR3 length: 15 residues. The CDR3, as DNA: TGTGCCAGCACCGCCGGGACAGGGGTGGATTACGAGCAGTACTTC. Its translation is CASTAGTGVDYEQYF.

This clonotype was found many times. This CDR3 is CASSPDWGAYEQYF. Here the CDR3 DNA reads TGTGCCAGCTCCCCTGACTGGGGGGCCTACGAGCAGTACTTC. The rearrangement links TRBV4-2 to TRBJ2-7, with D possibly TRBD2 on 6 matching bases. CDR3 size: 14 residues. Germline V gene data show CDR1 as LGHNA and CDR2 as YNFKEQ. The ends were cut back, 8 bases at V and 2 bases at J, with 16 bases in the middle.

The V gene is TRBV3-1, the J gene TRBJ2-1; 8 nucleotides align to TRBD1. V lost 2 bases and J lost 6; bases outside the gene matches: 6. There are 15 residues in the CDR3. Looked up from germline, CDR1 is LGHDT and CDR2 is YNNKEL (reference sequence). The CDR3: CASSQMGGQGNEQFF. The CDR3 DNA reads as TGTGCCAGCAGCCAAATGGGAGGACAGGGCAATGAGCAGTTCTTC.

The chain recombines TRBV27 with TRBJ2-1, with D possibly being TRBD1 or TRBD2 (5 bases each). Between the trimmed V and J ends, which lost 6 bases and 9 bases, there was a span of 18 bases. This CDR3 has 14 residues. Germline CDR1 reads MNHEY; CDR2 reads SMNVEV (reference sequence). CDR3: CASSLLGSGGEQFF. The CDR3 nucleotides read TGTGCCAGCAGCCTTCTGGGCAGTGGGGGTGAGCAGTTCTTC.

The chain carries TRBV11-3 and TRBJ2-7; perhaps TRBD1 as D (6 bases). CDR1 is SGHNT, CDR2 YENEEA, per germline. This CDR3 contains 16 residues. V lost 5 bases and J 1 base, leaving 18 bases between the germline ends. The CDR3 nucleotides are TGTGCCAGCAGCCCACAGGGTAACTCCCTATCCTACGAGCAGTACTTC. This encodes CASSPQGNSLSYEQYF. Combining the CDR3 with reference TRBV11-3 and TRBJ2-7 gives the whole variable domain EAGVVQSPRYKIIEKKQPVAFWCNPISGHNTLYWYLQNLGQGPELLIRYENEEAVDDSQLPKDRFSAERLKGVDSTLKIQPAELGDSAVYLCASSPQGNSLSYEQYFGPGTRLTVT.

CDR3 amino acids: CASSLNVAGVNTGELFF. For the CDR3, the DNA is TGTGCCAGCAGTTTAAATGTGGCGGGGGTTAACACCGGGGAGCTGTTTTTT. V and J are TRBV27 and TRBJ2-2, with 7 bases lining up with TRBD2. The germline CDR1 and CDR2 sequences are MNHEY and SMNVEV (reference sequence). CDR3 length: 17 amino acids. Trimming cost V 2 bases and J 2 bases; bases outside gene matches: 8.

This clonotype occurred a few times. The chain links TRBV7-2 to TRBJ2-1; 7 nucleotides agree with TRBD1. Trimming took 3 bases from V and 0 from J; bases not matched to a gene: 5. The CDR3 length is 16 residues. Germline V lookup: CDR1 SGHTA, CDR2 FQGNSA. As DNA, the CDR3 is TGTGCCAGCAGCTTCGATCGGGACAGCTCCTACAATGAGCAGTTCTTC. This gives the protein CASSFDRDSSYNEQFF.

Turning to this clonotype: Its ends do not fully match the called genes, so a read error is possible. The chain combines TRBV20-1 with TRBJ2-1; the match to TRBD2 covers 9 bases. Germline V gene sequence: CDR1 DFQATT, CDR2 SNEGSKA (reference sequence). The CDR3 is made up of 14 amino acids. The CDR3, as DNA: TGCAATGCTAAGAGGCGGGGGGGCCGCAATGAGCAGTTCTTC. It codes for CNAKRRGGRNEQFF.

This clonotype was recorded a few times. V gene TRBV6-5 combines with J gene TRBJ2-5; 7 nucleotides agree with TRBD1. V lost 0 bases to trimming and J lost 2 bases; unmatched junction nucleotides: 3. CDR1 MNHEY and CDR2 SVGAGI come from the germline V gene. The CDR3 is made up of 15 amino acids. DNA of the CDR3: TGTGCCAGCAGTTACTCCGGGACAGCACAAGAGACCCAGTACTTC. It codes for CASSYSGTAQETQYF.

Comments on this clonotype: One end of the junction varies from germline; a read error may be responsible. The chain employs TRBV5-1 and TRBJ1-4, with unresolved D. Germline V lookup: CDR1 SGHRS, CDR2 YFSETQ. This CDR3 spans 17 amino acids. CDR3 protein: CAGSLDAEKATSEKLFF. CDR3 in DNA: TGCGCCGGCAGCTTGGATGCAGAGAAAGCAACTAGTGAAAAACTGTTTTTT.

For the CDR3, the DNA is TGCAGCGTTCTACGAGGGAGAGGTTACGAGCAGTACTTC. Amino acid sequence: CSVLRGRGYEQYF. The chain combines TRBV29-1 with TRBJ2-7; D may be TRBD2 (5 bases). Germline-derived CDR1 and CDR2 are SQVTM and ANQGSEA. The CDR3 spans 13 residues. The V and J ends lost 5 bases and 4 bases respectively, with 15 bases between them.

This clonotype was counted only a few times. The chain has TRBV16 and TRBJ2-7; possible D gene TRBD1, 5 bases. The ends were cut back, 2 bases at V and 2 bases at J, with 10 bases in the middle. Germline V CDR1 and CDR2: KGHSY, FQNENV. CDR3 length: 14 residues. The CDR3 DNA is TGTGCCAGCAGCCAACAGGGTACCACCTACGAGCAGTACTTC. Translated: CASSQQGTTYEQYF. Looking up the rest from reference TRBV16 and TRBJ2-7 gives the full variable domain: GEEVAQTPKHLVRGEGQKAKLYCAPIKGHSYVFWYQQVLKNEFKFLISFQNENVFDETGMPKERFSAKCLPNSPCSLEIQATKLEDSAVYFCASSQQGTTYEQYFGPGTRLTVT.

This clonotype was counted a few times. V and J are TRBV2 and TRBJ1-2; 7 bases align to TRBD1. Germline V gives CDR1 SNHLY, CDR2 FYNNEI. The CDR3 spans 14 residues. V shed 4 bases and J 4 bases; nucleotides not matched to a gene: 6. CDR3 sequence: CASSAQGVTYGYTF. In DNA, the CDR3 is TGTGCCAGCAGTGCCCAGGGGGTTACCTATGGCTACACCTTC.

This chain connects TRBV7-9 to TRBJ2-6, with 10 bases identical to TRBD1. V was clipped by 2 bases and J by 4 bases; unmatched bases: 5. The germline V gene encodes CDR1 SEHNR and CDR2 FQNEAQ (reference sequence). The CDR3 has 17 amino acids. Here the CDR3 DNA reads TGTGCCAGCAGCTTAACGGGACAGGGGAAGGGGGCCAACGTCCTGACTTTC. Protein product: CASSLTGQGKGANVLTF.

The chain couples TRBV9 to TRBJ2-5; 8 positions match TRBD2. The DNA end is a closer match to TRBJ2-7, so the J assignment may be wrong. CDR1 SGDLS and CDR2 YYNGEE come from the germline V gene. CDR3 size: 14 residues. The CDR3 DNA sequence: TGTGCCAGCAGCCCCGGGGGGGCTTCCCACGAGCAGTACTTC. This codes for CASSPGGASHEQYF.

This clonotype was counted a few times. The J gene is TRBJ2-7, the V gene TRBV12-3 or TRBV12-4, with D maybe TRBD1 (6 bases). This CDR3 has 14 amino acids. V lost 5 bases and J lost 9, with 20 bases in between. DNA of the CDR3: TGTGCCAGCAGTATGACAGGCGCCGCTACGGGGCAGTACTTC. It yields the protein CASSMTGAATGQYF.

This clonotype was detected many times. CDR3 amino acids: CSVRRHNHEQYF. The DNA for the CDR3 is TGCAGCGTTCGAAGACATAACCACGAGCAGTACTTC. The chain employs TRBV29-1 and TRBJ2-7; D is ambiguous. CDR3 length equals 12 residues. Per germline, CDR1 SQVTM and CDR2 ANQGSEA. Between the trimmed V and J ends, which lost 5 bases and 5 bases, there was a span of 13 bases.

V and J are TRBV11-3 and TRBJ2-5; 10 positions match TRBD2. CDR3 length equals 16 residues. The V gene end was trimmed by 5 bases and the J gene end by 1 base; junction bases not matched to a gene: 7. Per the germline V gene, CDR1 is SGHNT and CDR2 is YENEEA. The CDR3 spells CASSRGLAETQETQYF. The CDR3 nucleotides read TGTGCCAGCAGCCGTGGACTAGCGGAGACCCAAGAGACCCAGTACTTC.